Detailed here is one TCR beta chain. Authors' analysis steps: Scientists estimated how many nucleated cells there were by amplifying reference gene primers. Sequencing used immunoSEQ multiplex PCR; TCRdb keeps in-frame clones, though not all of them. V and J calls and clone size are those listed in that table; D and trimming were worked out from the DNA. The profile shows 110,000 to 150,000 clones, about three quarters of them singletons. This sample stems from a study of blood T cell repertoires in COVID-19. Study-level information: COVID-19 samples from acute and convalescent phases originated in the United States, Italy and Spain. From T cells, B-cell-depleted T cells, or PBMCs came the material, which was cDNA or gDNA.

CDR1 and CDR2 from the germline V gene are SGHVS and FNYEAQ. The germline V and J ends were trimmed by 6 bases and 0 bases, with 11 bases remaining between them. CDR3 length: 15 residues. This TCR was sampled from a woman in her sixties with acute or convalescent COVID-19. The specimen sequenced was peripheral blood. The chain has TRBV7-6 and TRBJ1-4, with a weak D call TRBD1 (5 bases). The CDR3 loop is CASSSPGSTNEKLFF. In nucleotides, the CDR3 is TGTGCCAGCAGTTCGCCAGGGTCAACTAATGAAAAACTGTTTTTT.